Listed below are T cell receptor beta chains from one sample, sequenced in a study of T cell responses to AZD1222 COVID-19 vaccine. The method was immunoSEQ multiplex PCR; TCRdb's version includes in-frame clones alone and lacks a portion of them. The sample has about 92,000 clones, more than 75% seen once; the top ten hold 9.5% to 13%. The sequenced sample was peripheral blood, obtained on day 0 of AZD1222 vaccination. All receptors come from an adult in good health. Each CDR3 is given with its conserved first and last residue. The D gene is left open where the match is weak. Some rows have no size entry. The others give once, few or many, or a class for an expanded clone.

TGTGCCAGCAGCTCCGTAGGGGAGACCCAGTACTTC,CASSSVGETQYF,TRBV5-4,.,.,TRBJ2-5
TGTGCCAGTAGTACCCAGGGTACGGGACAGCAGGACACCGGGGAGCTGTTTTTT,CASSTQGTGQQDTGELFF,TRBV19,once,TRBD1,TRBJ2-2
TGTGCCAGTAGTATAGACCGCAGGCCGGGACAGGGACTCTCGTTT,CASSIDRRPGQGLSF,TRBV19,.,TRBD1,TRBJ1-1
TGTGCCAACAGTTACCAAGGACAGATCTATGGCTACACCTTC,CANSYQGQIYGYTF,TRBV6-5,.,.,TRBJ1-2
TGTGCCAGCAGCCGGGACAGGACTGGCTACACCTTC,CASSRDRTGYTF,TRBV3-1/TRBV3-2,.,TRBD1,TRBJ1-2
TGTGCCAGCAGTTACGGGTTATCCTACAATGAGCAGTTCTTC,CASSYGLSYNEQFF,TRBV6-5,once,.,TRBJ2-1
TGTGCCAGCAGCCCCAAGAACCAAGAGACCCAGTACTTC,CASSPKNQETQYF,TRBV7-8,once,.,TRBJ2-5
TGCGCCAGCAGCTTCCGCACCCGTGGCAATGAGCAGTTCTTC,CASSFRTRGNEQFF,TRBV5-1,.,.,TRBJ2-1
TGTGCCAGCAGCCAAGTTGCGGGCACCGGGGAGCTGTTTTTT,CASSQVAGTGELFF,TRBV3-1/TRBV3-2,few,.,TRBJ2-2
TGTGCCATCAAGGCACAAGGGACAAGGGGCCTGAGCACTGAAGCTTTCTTT,CAIKAQGTRGLSTEAFF,TRBV10-3,few,.,TRBJ1-1
TGTGCCAGCAGTTACTCTGGGTCATCCTATAATTCACCCCTCCACTTT,CASSYSGSSYNSPLHF,TRBV6-5,.,.,TRBJ1-6
TGTGCCGGACGACGGTGGGACACGAGCTCCTACGAGCAGTACTTC,CAGRRWDTSSYEQYF,TRBV6-5,.,.,TRBJ2-7
TGCGCCAGCAGCTTACACAATAACTGGGGAGTATACAATGAGCAGTTCTTC,CASSLHNNWGVYNEQFF,TRBV5-1,once,.,TRBJ2-1
TGTGCCAGCAGCTTATTACGAGGGACCAACACCGGGGAGCTGTTTTTT,CASSLLRGTNTGELFF,TRBV7-3,few,.,TRBJ2-2
TGTGCCAGTAGTAGTACCGGGACGCCTTATGGCTACACCTTC,CASSSTGTPYGYTF,TRBV19,.,.,TRBJ1-2
TGTGCCAGCAGCTCCGCGGGGGACACCCTTGTTTTTCTCCAGCAGTACTTC,CASSSAGDTLVFLQQYF,TRBV5-5,.,.,TRBJ2-7
TGTGCCACCCGTCGGGGGACAAATAACTATGGCTACACCTTC,CATRRGTNNYGYTF,TRBV6-5,.,.,TRBJ1-2
TGTGCCAGCAGTGTGCGGGATACGCAGTATTTT,CASSVRDTQYF,TRBV2,.,.,TRBJ2-3
TGTGCCTGGAGTTTGGACAGGGGGCACAATCAGCCCCAGCATTTT,CAWSLDRGHNQPQHF,TRBV30,.,TRBD1,TRBJ1-5
TGTGCCAGCAGCTTAACGGGGGCTGGAAACACCATATATTTT,CASSLTGAGNTIYF,TRBV7-2,.,.,TRBJ1-3
TGTGCCAGCAGCTTGGTCCCGGGGACTGAAGCTTTCTTT,CASSLVPGTEAFF,TRBV5-6,.,.,TRBJ1-1
TGTGCCAGCAGTGAATTCCGGAGGGGCTACACCTTC,CASSEFRRGYTF,TRBV6-1,.,.,TRBJ1-2
TGTGCCAGCAGCCGACAGGGCTTCGGCGAGCAGTACTTC,CASSRQGFGEQYF,TRBV6-5,once,TRBD1,TRBJ2-7
TGCAGCGTTGACGTTGGGAATAATGAAAAACTGTTTTTT,CSVDVGNNEKLFF,TRBV29-1,.,.,TRBJ1-4
TGTGCCAGCAGCCAAGTGAGGACTAGCGGCGAGCAGTACTTC,CASSQVRTSGEQYF,TRBV3-1/TRBV3-2,.,TRBD2,TRBJ2-7
TGTGCCAGCAGCTTAGCGGGTGATTACACTGAAGCTTTCTTT,CASSLAGDYTEAFF,TRBV7-8,.,.,TRBJ1-1
TGTGCCACCACCGGGACTCGGCCCGGAAAACTGTTTTTT,CATTGTRPGKLFF,TRBV2,.,.,TRBJ1-4
TGCGCCAGCAGCTTTGGCGGGGGGCTTACTTCCGGGGAGCTGTTTTTT,CASSFGGGLTSGELFF,TRBV5-1,.,TRBD2,TRBJ2-2
TGTGCCAGCAGTGAATTAGGGGGGGAGTGGAACGAGCAGTACTTC,CASSELGGEWNEQYF,TRBV2,.,.,TRBJ2-7
TGTGCCAGCAGCGACGCGGGACTCTTCCAAGAGACCCAGTACTTC,CASSDAGLFQETQYF,TRBV5-4,.,.,TRBJ2-5
TGTGCCAGCTCACAAGGGGCCTCCTACGAGCAGTACTTC,CASSQGASYEQYF,TRBV18,.,.,TRBJ2-7
TGTGCCAGCAGCTTAGGGACTAGCGGGATGGGTGAGCAGTTCTTC,CASSLGTSGMGEQFF,TRBV7-3,few,TRBD2,TRBJ2-1
TGTGCCAGTAGGGCGGGGCGAAGCACAGATACGCAGTATTTT,CASRAGRSTDTQYF,TRBV19,.,.,TRBJ2-3
TGTGCCAGCAGCCTCATAGGGGACAATCAGCCCCAGCATTTT,CASSLIGDNQPQHF,TRBV7-9,.,.,TRBJ1-5
TGTGCCAGCAGCCAAGCAAGGGGCACCGGGGAGCTGTTTTTT,CASSQARGTGELFF,TRBV3-1/TRBV3-2,.,.,TRBJ2-2
TGTGCCAGCAGTGGCAGGGGATCTAATGGCTACACCTTC,CASSGRGSNGYTF,TRBV12-3/TRBV12-4,.,.,TRBJ1-2
TGCGCCAGCAGCTTGAGGGGCGGCAGGTTCACAGATACGCAGTATTTT,CASSLRGGRFTDTQYF,TRBV5-1,.,.,TRBJ2-3
TGTGCCAGTAGTCTGATGAACACCGGGGAGCTGTTTTTT,CASSLMNTGELFF,TRBV19,.,.,TRBJ2-2
TGTGCCAGCAGATCCAGGGTCGGAGAGCAGTTCTTC,CASRSRVGEQFF,TRBV7-3,.,.,TRBJ2-1
TGTGCCAGCAGCGCCGGGACAGGGGGCAAGGAAAAACTGTTTTTT,CASSAGTGGKEKLFF,TRBV6-5,.,TRBD1,TRBJ1-4
TGTGCCAGCGGCAGGACGGGCACTAATGAAAAACTGTTTTTT,CASGRTGTNEKLFF,TRBV6-5,.,.,TRBJ1-4
TGTGCCAGCAGCTTAGGAACTAGCCTTGATACGCAGTATTTT,CASSLGTSLDTQYF,TRBV7-3,.,.,TRBJ2-3
TGTGCCTGGAGTCCCTGGGGGGTTAAAGTATCTGAAGCTTTCTTT,CAWSPWGVKVSEAFF,TRBV30,few,.,TRBJ1-1
TGTGCCAGCAGTTACTCGAGCACAGGAAATGCAGCTTTCTTT,CASSYSSTGNAAFF,TRBV6-5,.,.,TRBJ1-1
TGTGCCAGCTCACCGGGCCTGGGGGATGAAAAACTGTTTTTT,CASSPGLGDEKLFF,TRBV18,.,.,TRBJ1-4
TGTGCCAGCAGCTTGTTCACAGGGAGTAACTATGGCTACACCTTC,CASSLFTGSNYGYTF,TRBV5-5,.,.,TRBJ1-2
TGTGCCAGTAGCCCTCGGGGACTAGCGGGAGGGCTCAGATCCTACAATGAGCAGTTCTTC,CASSPRGLAGGLRSYNEQFF,TRBV19,.,TRBD2,TRBJ2-1
TGCGCCAGCAGCTTGGACAGAAACACAGATACGCAGTATTTT,CASSLDRNTDTQYF,TRBV5-1,.,.,TRBJ2-3
TGTGCCAGCAGGCGATCGACAGACACCTATGGCTACACCTTC,CASRRSTDTYGYTF,TRBV6-5,few,.,TRBJ1-2
TGTGCCAGCAGTCCGATGGATACGCAGTATTTT,CASSPMDTQYF,TRBV28,few,.,TRBJ2-3